Described below is a single TCR beta chain sequence and its context. Profiling relied on immunoSEQ multiplex PCR, and the TCRdb table lists in-frame clones only, not all of them. The sample consists of more than 25,000 clones, approximately 90% of them appearing once. The data belong to a study of T cell changes during pregnancy in multiple sclerosis. This CDR3 is built from 15 residues. Trimming took 1 base from V and 14 from J; bases not matched to a gene: 10. Germline V gene lookup returns CDR1 SNHLY and CDR2 FYNNEI. This clonotype originated in a female donor in good health, enrolled as a control in a pregnancy study. Specimen: peripheral blood, collected in the first trimester of pregnancy. The rearrangement joins TRBV2 to TRBJ1-6, with TRBD1 matching over 8 bases. The CDR3 loop is CASSEGGTGALTLHF. The DNA for the CDR3 is TGTGCCAGCAGTGAAGGAGGGACAGGCGCCCTGACCCTCCACTTT.